The clone carrying this T cell receptor beta chain was counted between two and nine times. This sample was included in a study of beta chain features in type 1 diabetes. The entirety of the isolated RNA underwent reverse transcription, so expressed TCRB transcripts were sequenced. Sequencing used immunoSEQ multiplex PCR; TCRdb keeps in-frame clones, though not all of them. The data contain 350,000 or so clones, around a fifth of them seen just once; the ten biggest clones take up approximately 0.043%. This TCR was sampled from a woman under 30 in good health. Sequenced: naive CD4+ T cells from blood.

The CDR3 is CASSYSQGSYGYTF. The CDR3 DNA reads as TGTGCCAGCAGTTACTCTCAGGGTAGCTATGGCTACACCTTC. The V call is TRBV6-6, the J call TRBJ1-2; possibly TRBD1 for D (5 bases). The germline V gene has CDR1 MNHNY and CDR2 SVGAGI (reference sequence). The V end was cut by 0 bases, the J end by 4 bases, with 9 bases between. The CDR3 covers 14 residues.